These 6 T cell receptor beta chains came from one sample sequenced in a study of cytomegalovirus exposure and HLA in healthy donors (dated by TCRdb to the late 2010s). The library was built by means of the immunoSEQ multiplex PCR assay. The immuneACCESS repertoire file appears here via TCRdb, limited to in-frame rearrangements. These files lack a portion of the clones; in checked studies, under half of the deficit traces to unresolved V genes, and the cause of the others is not known. The sample table shows 200,000 to 250,000 clones, and around nine tenths are seen once. About 1% of the sample is held by the ten biggest clonotypes. The source material was PBMCs. The receptors come from a woman aged 18 to 35 in good health and CMV-seronegative.

The chain joins TRBV5-6 to TRBJ2-7; 11 bases match TRBD1. Trimming cost V 5 bases and J 1 base; bases outside gene matches: 2. This CDR3 has 14 residues. CDR1 and CDR2 from the germline V gene are SGHDT and YYEEEE. The CDR3 loop is CASRGQGASYEQYF. The CDR3 DNA reads as TGTGCCAGCAGAGGACAGGGGGCTTCCTACGAGCAGTACTTC.

The V and J genes are TRBV30 and TRBJ2-7, with a possible D match to TRBD1 (6 bases). With 1 base removed from V and 13 bases from J, the gap between germline ends came to 14 bases. CDR3 size: 11 residues. CDR1 and CDR2 from the germline V gene are GTSNPN and SVGIG (reference sequence). CDR3 sequence reads: CAWSEPTGIYF. CDR3 in DNA: TGTGCCTGGAGTGAACCTACAGGGATCTACTTC.

The chain combines TRBV7-9 with TRBJ1-1; TRBD1 is a possible D gene (5 bases). This CDR3 has 14 amino acids. V lost 0 bases to trimming and J lost 4 bases, with 9 bases between them. Germline lookup yields CDR1 SEHNR and CDR2 FQNEAQ (reference sequence). CDR3 sequence reads: CASSLAAGGTEAFF. Written as DNA, the CDR3 is TGTGCCAGCAGCTTAGCCGCCGGGGGCACTGAAGCTTTCTTT.

The rearrangement links TRBV27 to TRBJ1-4; D perhaps matches TRBD1 (5 bases). Germline V lookup: CDR1 MNHEY, CDR2 SMNVEV (reference sequence). V was pared by 5 bases and J by 2 bases, with 12 bases between. The CDR3 is made up of 15 amino acids. CDR3 region: CASSPGTLTNEKLFF. For the CDR3, the DNA is TGTGCCAGCAGTCCGGGGACTCTTACTAATGAAAAACTGTTTTTT.

The chain employs TRBV28 and TRBJ1-3, with 10 bases matching TRBD1. The CDR3 contains 15 residues. Germline trimming cut 5 bases from V and 6 bases from J; bases unmatched to any gene: 7. Germline loops: CDR1 MDHEN, CDR2 SYDVKM. Here the CDR3 DNA reads TGTGCCAGCAGTATCGGACAGGGGGGAGCAAACACCATATATTTT. Protein: CASSIGQGGANTIYF. The full variable domain, its missing parts supplied by reference TRBV28 and TRBJ1-3, is DVKVTQSSRYLVKRTGEKVFLECVQDMDHENMFWYRQDPGLGLRLIYFSYDVKMKEKGDIPEGYSVSREKKERFSLILESASTNQTSMYLCASSIGQGGANTIYFGEGSWLTVV.

The chain is built from TRBV7-2 and TRBJ2-1, with 7 bases that match TRBD2. The CDR3 totals 13 residues. In germline, CDR1 is SGHTA, CDR2 FQGNSA. J was trimmed by 10 bases and V by 5 bases; bases with no gene match: 8. The CDR3 DNA sequence: TGTGCCAGCAGCCAGGCCCGGGAGGAGGAGCAGTTCTTC. As protein: CASSQAREEEQFF.